The rows below give T cell receptor beta chains drawn from one sample of a study of T-cell reconstitution after alpha-beta-depleted transplantation in children. TCRdb used MiXCR to reprocess the PCR reads, holding one entry per CDR3 protein. The data hold about 98,000 distinct CDR3 sequences, with 23% observed a single time. This specimen was PBMCs, taken before TCRalphabeta/CD19-depleted stem cell transplant. These receptor sequences come from a boy aged 2 to 10 with acute lymphoblastic leukemia, due to receive a stem cell transplant. The conserved cysteine and the conserved F or W are not part of the CDR3 here. Each record gives: D gene, V gene, J gene, CDR3 protein. The D gene is left open where the match is weak.

-	TRBV28	TRBJ1-5	ASSVIGQEPHQPQH
-	TRBV12-3/TRBV12-4	TRBJ2-7	ASSPGLTRSYEQY
TRBD2	TRBV27	TRBJ2-4	ASSLGTSWDIQY
-	TRBV20-1	TRBJ2-5	SAGKLQETQY
-	TRBV5-1	TRBJ2-1	ASSSVTGTDEQF
-	TRBV20-1	TRBJ2-7	SVGESSYEQY
-	TRBV5-1	TRBJ2-7	ASSGRTASYGEQY
TRBD2	TRBV7-3	TRBJ2-1	ASSLRGGSGGPSLREQF
-	TRBV27	TRBJ2-7	ASSLGIGSYEQY
-	TRBV20-1	TRBJ2-5	SASGYKETQY
-	TRBV5-1	TRBJ2-5	ASSFLAEQETQY
-	TRBV29-1	TRBJ2-5	SVYDPGETQY
TRBD2	TRBV11-2	TRBJ2-3	ASSFQFTGGRPISTDTQY
-	TRBV2	TRBJ2-3	ASSDNSGRSTDTQY
-	TRBV6-5	TRBJ2-1	ASSYNRLSSYNEQF
TRBD2	TRBV9	TRBJ2-3	ASSVDFTSGVDTQY
TRBD1	TRBV7-2	TRBJ2-1	ASSLEGAGGKF
-	TRBV27	TRBJ1-1	ASSTLGRPEAF